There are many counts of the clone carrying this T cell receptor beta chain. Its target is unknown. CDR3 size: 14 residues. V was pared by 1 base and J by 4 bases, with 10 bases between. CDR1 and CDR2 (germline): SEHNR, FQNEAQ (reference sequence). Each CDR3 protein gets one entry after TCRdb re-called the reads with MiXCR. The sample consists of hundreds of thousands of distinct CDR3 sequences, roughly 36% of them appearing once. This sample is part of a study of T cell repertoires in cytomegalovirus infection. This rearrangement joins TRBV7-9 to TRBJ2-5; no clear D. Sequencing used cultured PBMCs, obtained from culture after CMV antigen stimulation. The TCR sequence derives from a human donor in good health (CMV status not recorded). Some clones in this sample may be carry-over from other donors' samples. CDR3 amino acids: CASSLGARRETQYF. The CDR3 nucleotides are TGTGCCAGCAGCTTAGGGGCCCGTAGAGAGACCCAGTACTTC. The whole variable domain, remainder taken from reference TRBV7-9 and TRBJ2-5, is DTGVSQNPRHKITKRGQNVTFRCDPISEHNRLYWYRQTLGQGPEFLTYFQNEAQLEKSRLLSDRFSAERPKGSFSTLEIQRTEQGDSAMYLCASSLGARRETQYFGPGTRLLVL.